This entry features one T cell receptor beta chain sequence. These data originate in a study of T cell clones after liver transplantation. TCRdb's table, derived via immunoSEQ multiplex PCR, lists solely in-frame clones and lacks some. The data show tens of thousands of clones, nearly 85% seen once. Sample: CD4+ T cells from blood, taken 45 to 46 months after liver transplant. This receptor was taken from a human patient who received a liver transplant. Some T cells may have originated in the graft donor.

The CDR3 region is CASSYSGTGAETQYF. The CDR3 nucleotides read TGTGCCAGCAGTTACTCTGGAACGGGGGCAGAGACCCAGTACTTC. The chain joins TRBV6-5 to TRBJ2-5; tentatively, D is TRBD1 or TRBD2 (6 bases each). V lost 0 bases, J lost 4 bases, and 12 bases lay in between. The CDR3 sequence is 15 residues long. Per germline, CDR1 MNHEY and CDR2 SVGAGI.